This TCR beta chain was recorded in a study of long-term antiretroviral therapy in people with HIV. V shed 4 bases, J shed 5 bases, and the junction held 11 bases outside the gene matches. CDR3 length: 16 amino acids. Germline lookup yields CDR1 SGHKS and CDR2 YYEKEE (reference sequence). Survey-level resolution applied to immunoSEQ assay v3.0. The assay was immunoSEQ multiplex PCR, and TCRdb's table has in-frame clones only and misses some. The sample consists of 16,000 or so clones, 70% to 80% of them appearing once. The receptor's source is a man in his forties with HIV. The chain combines TRBV5-5 with TRBJ2-7; 11 nucleotides agree with TRBD2. Source: unsorted PBMCs, taken 2.1 years after starting antiretroviral therapy. In nucleotides, the CDR3 is TGTGCCAGCAGCCCTACCACTAGCGGGGGCACAGACGAGCAGTACTTC. Protein product: CASSPTTSGGTDEQYF.